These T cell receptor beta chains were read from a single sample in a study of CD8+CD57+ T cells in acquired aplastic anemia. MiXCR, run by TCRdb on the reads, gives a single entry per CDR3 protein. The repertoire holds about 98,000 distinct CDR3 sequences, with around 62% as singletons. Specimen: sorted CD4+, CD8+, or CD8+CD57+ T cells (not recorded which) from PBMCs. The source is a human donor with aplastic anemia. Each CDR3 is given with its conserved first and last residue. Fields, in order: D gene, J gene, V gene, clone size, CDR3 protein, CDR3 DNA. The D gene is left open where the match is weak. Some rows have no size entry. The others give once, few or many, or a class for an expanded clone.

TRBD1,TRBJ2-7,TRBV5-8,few,CASSLATGGFYEQYF,TGTGCCAGCAGCTTGGCCACAGGGGGGTTCTACGAGCAGTACTTC
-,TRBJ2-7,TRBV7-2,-,CASSLRTGRAYEQYF,TGTGCCAGCAGCTTACGGACAGGGAGGGCCTACGAGCAGTACTTC
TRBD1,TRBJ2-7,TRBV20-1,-,CSAAQGQPAADEQYF,TGCAGTGCCGCGCAGGGACAGCCAGCCGCGGACGAGCAGTACTTC
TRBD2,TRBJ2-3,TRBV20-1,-,CSARLPGLATDTQYF,TGCAGTGCTAGGTTACCGGGACTAGCCACAGATACGCAGTATTTT
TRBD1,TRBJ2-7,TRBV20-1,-,CSARDPEQGPYEQYF,TGCAGTGCTAGAGATCCGGAACAGGGGCCTTACGAGCAGTACTTC
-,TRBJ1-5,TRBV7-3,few,CASSLPGNQPQHF,TGTGCCAGCAGCTTGCCAGGCAATCAGCCCCAGCATTTT
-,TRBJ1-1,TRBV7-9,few,CASSLLDTEAFF,TGTGCCAGCAGCTTACTCGACACTGAAGCTTTCTTT
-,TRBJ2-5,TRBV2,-,CASSAGHFQETQYF,TGTGCCAGCAGTGCGGGACACTTCCAAGAGACCCAGTACTTC
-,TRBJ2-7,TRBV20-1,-,CSARAAVLEQYF,TGCAGTGCTAGAGCGGCGGTCTTGGAGCAGTACTTC
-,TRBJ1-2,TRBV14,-,CASSQVPNYGYTF,TGTGCCAGCAGCCAAGTTCCTAACTATGGCTACACCTTC
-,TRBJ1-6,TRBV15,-,CATSRDWRVSPLHF,TGTGCCACCAGCAGAGATTGGCGGGTATCACCCCTCCACTTT
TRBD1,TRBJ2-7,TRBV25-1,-,CASRPRGPNYEQYF,TGTGCCAGCAGGCCGAGGGGGCCCAACTACGAGCAGTACTTC
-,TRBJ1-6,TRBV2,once,CASQGPRDNSPLHF,TGTGCCAGCCAGGGGCCAAGAGATAATTCACCCCTCCACTTT
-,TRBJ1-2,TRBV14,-,CASSQGMGVNYGYTF,TGTGCCAGCAGCCAAGGGATGGGGGTCAACTATGGCTACACCTTC
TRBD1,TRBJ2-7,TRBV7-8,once,CASSWTGGEDEQYF,TGTGCCAGCAGCTGGACAGGGGGCGAGGACGAGCAGTACTTC
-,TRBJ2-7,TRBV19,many,CASSRSGNPYEQYF,TGTGCCAGTAGTCGGTCCGGGAACCCCTACGAGCAGTACTTC
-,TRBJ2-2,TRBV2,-,CASTPWFWGTGELFF,TGTGCCAGCACTCCGTGGTTTTGGGGAACCGGGGAGCTGTTTTTT
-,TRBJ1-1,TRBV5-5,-,CASNLADGNTEAFF,TGTGCCAGCAACCTGGCGGACGGGAACACTGAAGCTTTCTTT
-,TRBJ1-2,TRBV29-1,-,CSVLHGGYTF,TGCAGCGTTCTACACGGTGGCTACACCTTC
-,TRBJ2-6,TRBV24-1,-,CATSDPDRGSSGANVLTF,TGTGCCACCAGTGATCCAGACAGAGGGAGCTCTGGGGCCAACGTCCTGACTTTC
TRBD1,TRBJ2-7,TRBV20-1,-,CSANRGLTDEQYF,TGCAGTGCCAACAGGGGGCTAACGGACGAGCAGTACTTC
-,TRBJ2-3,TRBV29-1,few,CSVEDTSRRDTQYF,TGCAGCGTTGAAGACACCAGTCGTCGGGATACGCAGTATTTT
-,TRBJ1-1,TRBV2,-,CASSDEGGTEAFF,TGTGCCAGCAGTGACGAGGGAGGCACTGAAGCTTTCTTT
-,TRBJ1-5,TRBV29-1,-,CSVAQGVGSNQPQHF,TGCAGCGTCGCACAGGGAGTTGGGAGCAATCAGCCCCAGCATTTT
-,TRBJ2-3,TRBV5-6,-,CASSLGVRDTQYF,TGTGCCAGCAGCTTGGGGGTCAGGGATACGCAGTATTTT
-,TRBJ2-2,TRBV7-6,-,CASSLEYAGELFF,TGTGCCAGCAGCTTGGAGTACGCCGGGGAGCTGTTTTTT
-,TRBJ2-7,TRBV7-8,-,CASSLDGIYEQYF,TGTGCCAGCAGCTTAGACGGGATCTACGAGCAGTACTTC
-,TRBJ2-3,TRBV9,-,CASSVSPRDTDTQYF,TGTGCCAGCAGCGTTAGCCCACGAGACACAGATACGCAGTATTTT
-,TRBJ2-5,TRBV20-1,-,CSALVAETQYF,TGCAGTGCCCTGGTCGCAGAGACCCAGTACTTC